This TCR beta chain was profiled in a study of spatial heterogeneity in lung cancer. Study-level findings and limits: Tracking of tumor mutation counts was seen in expanded intratumoral alpha and beta TCR counts. The estimate shows that only approximately 7% of tumor T cells were covered for alpha and 12% to 15% for beta chains.

Germline V gene sequence: CDR1 SGHDT, CDR2 YYEEEE. This CDR3 is built from 18 residues. Trimming cost V 4 bases and J 2 bases, with 22 bases left between them. Indicated time point: sample taken at primary tumor resection. Patients with untreated early-stage non-small cell lung cancer, numbering 72, were the donors. Unsorted samples of tumor, nontumor lung or frozen PBMC had their whole RNA sequenced. TCR cDNA molecules each carried a unique molecular identifier. TCRdb fed the 5' RACE reads into MiXCR, producing one record per CDR3 protein. Among about 100,000 distinct CDR3 sequences listed, roughly 4.5% were seen once. There are many counts of this clonotype. Its specificity is unknown.

The V gene is TRBV5-6, the J gene TRBJ1-5; tentatively, D is TRBD1 (5 bases). This TCR came from a male donor with early-stage non-small cell lung cancer. Material: lung tumor tissue, obtained at surgery. In DNA, the CDR3 is TGTGCCAGCAGCGATACTCGGGCAGGGAGAAAAGGCAATCAGCCCCAGCATTTT. Amino acids: CASSDTRAGRKGNQPQHF.